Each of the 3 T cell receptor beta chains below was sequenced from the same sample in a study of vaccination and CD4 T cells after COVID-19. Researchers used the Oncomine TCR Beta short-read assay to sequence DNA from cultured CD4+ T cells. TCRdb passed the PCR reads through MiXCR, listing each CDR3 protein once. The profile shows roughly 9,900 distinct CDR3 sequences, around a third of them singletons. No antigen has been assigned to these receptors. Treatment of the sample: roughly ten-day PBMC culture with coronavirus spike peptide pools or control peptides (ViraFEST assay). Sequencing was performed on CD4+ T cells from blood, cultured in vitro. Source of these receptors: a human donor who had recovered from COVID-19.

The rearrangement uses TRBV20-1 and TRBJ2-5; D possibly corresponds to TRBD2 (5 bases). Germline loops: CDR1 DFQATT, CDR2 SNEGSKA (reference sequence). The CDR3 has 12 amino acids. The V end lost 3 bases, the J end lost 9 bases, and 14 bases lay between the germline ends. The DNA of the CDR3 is TGCAGTGCTAGGGGTAGCCCCGGGGCCCAGTACTTC. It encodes CSARGSPGAQYF.

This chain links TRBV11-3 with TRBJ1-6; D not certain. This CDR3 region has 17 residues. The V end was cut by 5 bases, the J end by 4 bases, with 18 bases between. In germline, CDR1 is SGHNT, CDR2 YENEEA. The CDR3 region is CASSEQDGVGYNSPLHF. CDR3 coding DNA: TGTGCCAGCAGCGAGCAGGATGGGGTGGGGTATAATTCACCCCTCCACTTT.

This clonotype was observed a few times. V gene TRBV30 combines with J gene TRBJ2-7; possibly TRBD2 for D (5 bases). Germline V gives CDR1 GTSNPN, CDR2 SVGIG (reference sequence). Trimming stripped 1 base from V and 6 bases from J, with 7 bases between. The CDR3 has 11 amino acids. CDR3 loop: CAWSGGAEQYF. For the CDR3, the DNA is TGTGCCTGGAGTGGGGGAGCCGAGCAGTACTTC. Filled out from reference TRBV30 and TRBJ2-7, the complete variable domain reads SQTIHQWPATLVQPVGSPLSLECTVEGTSNPNLYWYRQAAGRGLQLLFYSVGIGQISSEVPQNLSASRPQDRQFILSSKKLLLSDSGFYLCAWSGGAEQYFGPGTRLTVT.